A selection of T cell receptor beta chains follows, all from one sample in a study of cytomegalovirus exposure and HLA in healthy donors. The data were produced by immunoSEQ multiplex PCR, yet TCRdb's version contains in-frame clones alone and is incomplete. The sample contains 75,000 to 80,000 clones, around 81% of which appear only once. Sequenced material: PBMCs. These receptors all come from a man aged 40-55 years in good health and CMV-seronegative. CDR3s include the opening cysteine and the closing phenylalanine or tryptophan. The D gene is left open where the match is weak. Only part of the rows carry a size: once, few, many, or a class if the clone is expanded.

clone size: NA
D gene: TRBD2
J gene: TRBJ2-1
V gene: TRBV4-2
CDR3 DNA: TGTGCCAGCAGCCAAGTCACGGGGACTAGCGGGAGCTCCTACAATGAGCAGTTCTTC
CDR3 protein: CASSQVTGTSGSSYNEQFF

clone size: few
D gene: TRBD1
J gene: TRBJ1-5
V gene: TRBV28
CDR3 DNA: TGTGCCAGCAGAATGCAGGGGGCCAATCAGCCCCAGCATTTT
CDR3 protein: CASRMQGANQPQHF

clone size: once
D gene: NA
J gene: TRBJ2-7
V gene: TRBV9
CDR3 DNA: TGTGCCAGCAGCGTGGGGGACTTATTTCCTGACGAGCAGTACTTC
CDR3 protein: CASSVGDLFPDEQYF

clone size: NA
D gene: TRBD2
J gene: TRBJ2-5
V gene: TRBV28
CDR3 DNA: TGTGCCATCCATTCGACTAGCGGGAGTGAGGCCCAGTACTTC
CDR3 protein: CAIHSTSGSEAQYF

clone size: NA
D gene: TRBD2
J gene: TRBJ2-7
V gene: TRBV6-5
CDR3 DNA: TGTGCCAGCAGTCCCCTAGCGGGAGGGTACGAGCAGTACTTC
CDR3 protein: CASSPLAGGYEQYF

clone size: NA
D gene: NA
J gene: TRBJ1-1
V gene: TRBV7-9
CDR3 DNA: TGTGCCAGCAGCGAGGGTCGGGTCTACACTGAAGCTTTCTTT
CDR3 protein: CASSEGRVYTEAFF

clone size: few
D gene: NA
J gene: TRBJ1-2
V gene: TRBV4-1
CDR3 DNA: TGCGCCAGCAGCCAAGACCGGGGGTGGGACTATGGCTACACCTTC
CDR3 protein: CASSQDRGWDYGYTF

clone size: NA
D gene: NA
J gene: TRBJ1-1
V gene: TRBV16
CDR3 DNA: TGTGCCAGCAGCCTCGCCCAGGCCACTGAAGCTTTCTTT
CDR3 protein: CASSLAQATEAFF

clone size: NA
D gene: TRBD2
J gene: TRBJ2-7
V gene: TRBV5-1
CDR3 DNA: TGCGCCAGCAGCTTGGCCCTAGCGGGAGGCGGTGAGCAGTACTTC
CDR3 protein: CASSLALAGGGEQYF

clone size: NA
D gene: NA
J gene: TRBJ2-4
V gene: TRBV29-1
CDR3 DNA: TGCAGCGTGCTCGGGGGAGAATTAGCCAAAAACATTCAGTACTTC
CDR3 protein: CSVLGGELAKNIQYF

clone size: NA
D gene: TRBD1
J gene: TRBJ1-2
V gene: TRBV28
CDR3 DNA: TGTGCCAGCAGTTCCCCAGGGGGAGCGAACTATGGCTACACCTTC
CDR3 protein: CASSSPGGANYGYTF

clone size: NA
D gene: TRBD1
J gene: TRBJ1-5
V gene: TRBV30
CDR3 DNA: TGTGCCTGGAGCACCGGGACAGGGGATCAGCCCCAGCATTTT
CDR3 protein: CAWSTGTGDQPQHF

clone size: NA
D gene: NA
J gene: TRBJ2-3
V gene: TRBV6-4
CDR3 DNA: TGTGCCAGCAGTGAAGTTCCCGGGAGCGACACAGATACGCAGTATTTT
CDR3 protein: CASSEVPGSDTDTQYF

clone size: NA
D gene: NA
J gene: TRBJ2-6
V gene: TRBV19
CDR3 DNA: TGTGCCAGTAAGGACAAGTCTGGGGCCAACGTCCTGACTTTC
CDR3 protein: CASKDKSGANVLTF

clone size: NA
D gene: TRBD1
J gene: TRBJ1-6
V gene: TRBV7-9
CDR3 DNA: TGTGCCAGCAGCTCCAGACAGGGGATATATTCACCCCTCCACTTT
CDR3 protein: CASSSRQGIYSPLHF

clone size: NA
D gene: NA
J gene: TRBJ2-7
V gene: TRBV5-1
CDR3 DNA: TGCGCCAGCAGCCCTCCCCCAGGGTCCCACGAGCAGTACTTC
CDR3 protein: CASSPPPGSHEQYF

clone size: NA
D gene: NA
J gene: TRBJ2-7
V gene: TRBV6-5
CDR3 DNA: TGTGCCATTGGCGGGACCTTTTACGAGCAGTACTTC
CDR3 protein: CAIGGTFYEQYF

clone size: NA
D gene: NA
J gene: TRBJ2-3
V gene: TRBV5-1
CDR3 DNA: TGCGCCAGCAGCTGGGGGGCAGATACGCAGTATTTT
CDR3 protein: CASSWGADTQYF

clone size: NA
D gene: TRBD2
J gene: TRBJ2-3
V gene: TRBV5-5
CDR3 DNA: TGTGCCAGCAGCTTCGTCGAGCGGGGGTTCACAGATACGCAGTATTTT
CDR3 protein: CASSFVERGFTDTQYF

clone size: NA
D gene: TRBD2
J gene: TRBJ2-1
V gene: TRBV19
CDR3 DNA: TGTGCCAGTAAACTAGCGGGGACTAATGAGCAGTTCTTC
CDR3 protein: CASKLAGTNEQFF

clone size: NA
D gene: NA
J gene: TRBJ1-1
V gene: TRBV29-1
CDR3 DNA: TGCAGCGTTATCGGGCAGGGGAGGAACACTGAAGCTTTCTTT
CDR3 protein: CSVIGQGRNTEAFF

clone size: NA
D gene: NA
J gene: TRBJ2-5
V gene: TRBV10-1
CDR3 DNA: TGCGCCAGCAGTGAATACGGGAGTTCGGCAGAGACCCAGTACTTC
CDR3 protein: CASSEYGSSAETQYF

clone size: NA
D gene: NA
J gene: TRBJ2-3
V gene: TRBV6-1
CDR3 DNA: TGTGCCAGCAGTGAAGCGAAAGGCGGAGCCGGCACAGATACGCAGTATTTT
CDR3 protein: CASSEAKGGAGTDTQYF

clone size: NA
D gene: NA
J gene: TRBJ2-1
V gene: TRBV6-5
CDR3 DNA: TGTGCCAGCAAACAATACAATGAGCAGTTCTTC
CDR3 protein: CASKQYNEQFF

clone size: NA
D gene: NA
J gene: TRBJ1-4
V gene: TRBV2
CDR3 DNA: TGTGCCAGCAACATTTTGGGGGGTGAAAAACTGTTTTTT
CDR3 protein: CASNILGGEKLFF

clone size: NA
D gene: TRBD1
J gene: TRBJ1-2
V gene: TRBV27
CDR3 DNA: TGTGCCAGCAGTGCCCACAGGGGAAGGGATCCATGGCTCAAGAACTATGGCTACACCTTC
CDR3 protein: CASSAHRGRDPWLKNYGYTF

clone size: few
D gene: NA
J gene: TRBJ1-3
V gene: TRBV18
CDR3 DNA: TGTGCCAGCGCCTACAGGGAATTCTCTGGAAACACCATATATTTT
CDR3 protein: CASAYREFSGNTIYF

clone size: NA
D gene: NA
J gene: TRBJ2-1
V gene: TRBV5-1
CDR3 DNA: TGCGCCAGCAGCTTGTATGGAGGGGACAATGAGCAGTTCTTC
CDR3 protein: CASSLYGGDNEQFF

clone size: NA
D gene: NA
J gene: TRBJ2-3
V gene: TRBV27
CDR3 DNA: TGTGCCAGCAAAGAGGGTAGGACAGATACGCAGTATTTT
CDR3 protein: CASKEGRTDTQYF

clone size: NA
D gene: TRBD1
J gene: TRBJ1-5
V gene: TRBV4-2
CDR3 DNA: TGTGCCAGCAGCCAAGAAGGGACAGTCAATCAGCCCCAGCATTTT
CDR3 protein: CASSQEGTVNQPQHF

clone size: NA
D gene: TRBD2
J gene: TRBJ2-1
V gene: TRBV6-5
CDR3 DNA: TGTGCCAGCAGGTCTAGCGGGACCTCCTACAATGAGCAGTTCTTC
CDR3 protein: CASRSSGTSYNEQFF

clone size: once
D gene: NA
J gene: TRBJ2-7
V gene: TRBV5-4
CDR3 DNA: TGTGCCAGCAGCCACAATCGTGAGGTGAACAGGAGTGGCTTC
CDR3 protein: CASSHNREVNRSGF

clone size: NA
D gene: TRBD2
J gene: TRBJ2-1
V gene: TRBV7-6
CDR3 DNA: TGTGCCAGCAGCTTAGGGGGGGGAGGGCCTTACAATGAGCAGTTCTTC
CDR3 protein: CASSLGGGGPYNEQFF

clone size: NA
D gene: NA
J gene: TRBJ2-5
V gene: TRBV7-6
CDR3 DNA: TGTGCCAGCACCTCAAGCGAGACCCAGTACTTC
CDR3 protein: CASTSSETQYF

clone size: once
D gene: NA
J gene: TRBJ2-1
V gene: TRBV5-6
CDR3 DNA: TGTGCCAGCAGCTTGGGACACGGTGAGCAGTTCTTC
CDR3 protein: CASSLGHGEQFF

clone size: NA
D gene: NA
J gene: TRBJ1-2
V gene: TRBV25-1
CDR3 DNA: TGTGCCAGCAGTGATAGTGGCGCGGTCTATGGCTACACCTTC
CDR3 protein: CASSDSGAVYGYTF

clone size: NA
D gene: TRBD1
J gene: TRBJ1-2
V gene: TRBV7-9
CDR3 DNA: TGTGCCAGCAGCGACCGGGACAGGGGTGTCTATGGCTACACCTTC
CDR3 protein: CASSDRDRGVYGYTF

clone size: NA
D gene: TRBD2
J gene: TRBJ2-5
V gene: TRBV7-9
CDR3 DNA: TGTGCCAGCAGCTTAGAGGGACTAGCGGGAGGGACCCAGTACTTC
CDR3 protein: CASSLEGLAGGTQYF

clone size: NA
D gene: NA
J gene: TRBJ2-2
V gene: TRBV10-1
CDR3 DNA: TGCGCCAGCAGTCAGGGAAACACCGGGGAGCTGTTTTTT
CDR3 protein: CASSQGNTGELFF

clone size: few
D gene: NA
J gene: TRBJ2-7
V gene: TRBV6-5
CDR3 DNA: TGTGCCAGCAGTGAAACAGGCACCACCTACGAGCAGTACTTC
CDR3 protein: CASSETGTTYEQYF

clone size: NA
D gene: NA
J gene: TRBJ1-1
V gene: TRBV28
CDR3 DNA: TGTGCCAGCAGTTACTCAGGGAACACTGAAGCTTTCTTT
CDR3 protein: CASSYSGNTEAFF